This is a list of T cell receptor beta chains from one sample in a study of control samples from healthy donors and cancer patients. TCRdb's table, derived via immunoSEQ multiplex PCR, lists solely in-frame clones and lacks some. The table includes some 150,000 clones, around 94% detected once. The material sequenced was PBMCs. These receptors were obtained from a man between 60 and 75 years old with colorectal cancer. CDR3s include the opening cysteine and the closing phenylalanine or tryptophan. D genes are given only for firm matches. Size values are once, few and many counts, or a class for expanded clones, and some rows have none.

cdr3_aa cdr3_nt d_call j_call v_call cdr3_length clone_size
CASRKGEDTQYF TGTGCCAGCAGAAAGGGGGAGGACACGCAGTATTTT - TRBJ2-3 TRBV6-5 12 -
CASSTTGGEKLFF TGTGCCAGCAGCACCACAGGGGGAGAAAAACTGTTTTTT TRBD1 TRBJ1-4 TRBV5-6 13 -
CASSLAPGGGYGYTF TGTGCCAGCAGCTTAGCGCCAGGGGGCGGCTATGGCTACACCTTC TRBD1 TRBJ1-2 TRBV7-2 15 -
CASSPRTADNEQFF TGTGCCAGCTCACCACGGACAGCGGACAATGAGCAGTTCTTC - TRBJ2-1 TRBV18 14 -
CASSLGQLPPSYNEQFF TGCGCCAGCAGCCTTGGACAGCTACCGCCCTCCTACAATGAGCAGTTCTTC - TRBJ2-1 TRBV5-1 17 -
CASSSLPTVGTEAFF TGCGCCAGCAGCTCGCTTCCGACTGTTGGCACTGAAGCTTTCTTT - TRBJ1-1 TRBV4-1 15 -
CASSAWTGGSGANVLTF TGTGCCAGCAGCGCCTGGACGGGAGGCTCTGGGGCCAACGTCCTGACTTTC TRBD2 TRBJ2-6 TRBV3-1/TRBV3-2 17 -
CASSVSTTNEKLFF TGTGCCAGCAGCGTAAGCACAACTAATGAAAAACTGTTTTTT - TRBJ1-4 TRBV11-2 14 once
CASSTVGQGTGELFF TGTGCCAGCTCAACCGTGGGACAGGGAACCGGGGAGCTGTTTTTT TRBD1 TRBJ2-2 TRBV18 15 once
CASSHLGELFF TGTGCCAGCAGCCACTTGGGGGAGCTGTTTTTT - TRBJ2-2 TRBV3-1/TRBV3-2 11 -
CASSQYQSNAKNIQYF TGCGCCAGCAGCCAGTATCAGAGTAACGCCAAAAACATTCAGTACTTC - TRBJ2-4 TRBV4-3 16 once
CASNTGFSSGNTIYF TGTGCCAGCAACACAGGGTTCTCCTCTGGAAACACCATATATTTT - TRBJ1-3 TRBV28 15 -
CASSGQPNSPLHF TGTGCCAGCTCGGGACAGCCTAATTCACCCCTCCACTTT TRBD1 TRBJ1-6 TRBV2 13 once
CASSTDIYGYTF TGTGCCAGTAGTACGGACATCTATGGCTACACCTTC - TRBJ1-2 TRBV19 12 -
CASSYRRPGQGNEKLFF TGTGCCAGCAGTTACCGAAGGCCTGGACAGGGGAATGAAAAACTGTTTTTT TRBD1 TRBJ1-4 TRBV6-2/TRBV6-3 17 -
CASSQARTGSYEQYF TGCGCCAGCAGCCAAGCTCGGACAGGCTCCTACGAGCAGTACTTC TRBD1 TRBJ2-7 TRBV4-3 15 -
CATSDLGGGSYEQYF TGTGCCACCAGTGACCTGGGGGGGGGCTCCTACGAGCAGTACTTC TRBD2 TRBJ2-7 TRBV24-1 15 -
CASSIVLGSGANVLTF TGTGCCAGTAGTATTGTACTGGGCTCTGGGGCCAACGTCCTGACTTTC - TRBJ2-6 TRBV19 16 -
CASSLAPGEAYGYTF TGTGCCAGCAGCTTGGCTCCCGGGGAGGCCTATGGCTACACCTTC - TRBJ1-2 TRBV11-2 15 -
CASSPQGSYGYTF TGTGCCAGCAGTCCCCAAGGGAGCTATGGCTACACCTTC - TRBJ1-2 TRBV27 13 -
CASSRLSGNTIYF TGCGCCAGCAGCCGGCTCTCTGGAAACACCATATATTTT - TRBJ1-3 TRBV4-1 13 once
CASRPRVGTDTQYF TGTGCCAGCAGGCCTAGGGTTGGCACAGATACGCAGTATTTT - TRBJ2-3 TRBV2 14 -
CASSLFGTETQYF TGTGCCAGCAGTTTATTTGGTACAGAGACCCAGTACTTC - TRBJ2-5 TRBV27 13 -
CASSSQKRTGGNVLTF TGTGCCAGCAGCTCCCAAAAGAGGACAGGGGGCAACGTCCTGACTTTC TRBD1 TRBJ2-6 TRBV11-2 16 -
CASSLVGDPSSYEQYF TGTGCCAGCAGTCTGGTCGGTGACCCTAGCTCCTACGAGCAGTACTTC - TRBJ2-7 TRBV5-6 16 -
CASSHGWESSYEQYF TGCGCCAGCAGCCACGGGTGGGAGAGCTCCTACGAGCAGTACTTC - TRBJ2-7 TRBV4-3 15 -
CASSTGQGGTEAFF TGTGCCAGCAGCACAGGACAGGGGGGCACTGAAGCTTTCTTT TRBD1 TRBJ1-1 TRBV11-2 14 -
CAISEWRRASGNTIYF TGTGCCATCAGTGAGTGGAGGAGGGCCTCTGGAAACACCATATATTTT - TRBJ1-3 TRBV10-3 16 -
CASSSVDRDAQPQHF TGTGCCAGCAGTTCGGTAGACAGGGATGCTCAGCCCCAGCATTTT TRBD1 TRBJ1-5 TRBV28 15 -
CASNLGDEQFF TGTGCCAGCAACCTGGGGGACGAGCAGTTCTTC - TRBJ2-1 TRBV12-3/TRBV12-4 11 -
CASSLASENSPLHF TGTGCCAGCAGCTTAGCGTCAGAGAATTCACCCCTCCACTTT - TRBJ1-6 TRBV7-9 14 -
CASSPTGVPAEAFF TGTGCCAGTAGTCCCACAGGGGTACCGGCTGAAGCTTTCTTT TRBD1 TRBJ1-1 TRBV19 14 -
CASTETGGRYGYTF TGTGCCAGCACCGAAACAGGGGGCAGGTATGGCTACACCTTC TRBD1 TRBJ1-2 TRBV6-5 14 -
CASSSGGDYEQYF TGTGCCAGCAGCTCGGGGGGCGACTACGAGCAGTACTTC - TRBJ2-7 TRBV2 13 once
CASNSNEQFF TGTGCCAGCAATAGCAATGAGCAGTTCTTC - TRBJ2-1 TRBV6-5 10 -
CASSGQGYGYTF TGTGCCAGCAGCGGACAGGGGTATGGCTACACCTTC TRBD1 TRBJ1-2 TRBV12-3/TRBV12-4 12 -
CASSYPGNYEQYF TGTGCCAGCAGCTACCCCGGGAACTACGAGCAGTACTTC - TRBJ2-7 TRBV7-9 13 -
CASSPRLLNTEAFF TGTGCCAGCAGTCCCCGACTGTTGAACACTGAAGCTTTCTTT - TRBJ1-1 TRBV28 14 -
CASILQGAGSYEQYF TGTGCCAGCATCCTACAGGGGGCTGGCTCCTACGAGCAGTACTTC TRBD1 TRBJ2-7 TRBV7-8 15 -
CASSYTGTEETQYF TGTGCCAGCAGTTATACCGGGACAGAAGAGACCCAGTACTTC TRBD1 TRBJ2-5 TRBV6-5 14 -
CASRAGTGGSYEQYF TGCGCCAGCCGAGCCGGGACAGGGGGTTCCTACGAGCAGTACTTC TRBD1 TRBJ2-7 TRBV5-1 15 -
CASSPMGGRQPQHF TGTGCCAGTAGTCCCATGGGGGGCAGGCAGCCCCAGCATTTT - TRBJ1-5 TRBV19 14 -
CASSESPAGEKLFF TGTGCCAGCAGTGAGTCTCCTGCAGGTGAAAAACTGTTTTTT - TRBJ1-4 TRBV2 14 once
CASSPGTGGWETQYF TGTGCCAGTAGCCCTGGGACAGGGGGTTGGGAGACCCAGTACTTC TRBD1 TRBJ2-5 TRBV19 15 -
CASSLRQNNEQFF TGTGCCAGCAGCTTGAGGCAGAACAATGAGCAGTTCTTC - TRBJ2-1 TRBV5-6 13 -
CASSTQGFGGEQFF TGTGCCAGCAGTACGCAGGGTTTCGGCGGTGAGCAGTTCTTC - TRBJ2-1 TRBV28 14 -
CASSLALTGGGTDTQYF TGTGCCAGCAGCTTGGCCTTGACAGGGGGCGGCACAGATACGCAGTATTTT TRBD1 TRBJ2-3 TRBV5-4 17 -
CASRRDRGRTGELFF TGTGCCAGCAGGCGTGACAGGGGGCGCACCGGGGAGCTGTTTTTT TRBD1 TRBJ2-2 TRBV2 15 few
CASNPGGLVGEQYF TGTGCCAGCAATCCCGGGGGGCTAGTGGGCGAGCAGTACTTC - TRBJ2-7 TRBV6-5 14 -
CASSLRSSPTGELFF TGTGCCAGCAGCTTGCGCAGCAGCCCCACCGGGGAGCTGTTTTTT - TRBJ2-2 TRBV5-4 15 -
CASRAGTGVQETQYF TGTGCCAGCAGGGCCGGGACAGGGGTCCAAGAGACCCAGTACTTC TRBD1 TRBJ2-5 TRBV27 15 -
CSAAGPDEQYF TGCAGCGCCGCAGGGCCCGACGAGCAGTACTTC - TRBJ2-7 TRBV29-1 11 -